Reported below is one T cell receptor (beta chain). This sample is part of a study of blood T cells in healthy people across ages. Study summary: There was about one barcoded beta molecule captured by template switching per two T cells.

CDR3 size: 12 residues. Trimming removed 3 bases at V and 7 bases at J, with 7 bases between. In germline, CDR1 is MRHNA, CDR2 SNTAGT. It was with a sample-barcoded 5' primer and a J-beta primer mix that a second PCR of roughly 7 to 12 cycles was run. In TCRdb, the 5' RACE reads were re-called with MiXCR into one record per CDR3 protein. This table has some 700,000 distinct CDR3 sequences, roughly 45% appearing once. This sequence joins TRBV6-4 and TRBJ1-5; D may be TRBD1 (5 bases). The sequenced sample consisted of blood. The sequence was collected from a woman between 55 and 75 years old in good health. CDR3 DNA sequence: TGTGCCAGCAGTGAAAGGGGACAGCCCCAGCATTTT. Its translation: CASSERGQPQHF.